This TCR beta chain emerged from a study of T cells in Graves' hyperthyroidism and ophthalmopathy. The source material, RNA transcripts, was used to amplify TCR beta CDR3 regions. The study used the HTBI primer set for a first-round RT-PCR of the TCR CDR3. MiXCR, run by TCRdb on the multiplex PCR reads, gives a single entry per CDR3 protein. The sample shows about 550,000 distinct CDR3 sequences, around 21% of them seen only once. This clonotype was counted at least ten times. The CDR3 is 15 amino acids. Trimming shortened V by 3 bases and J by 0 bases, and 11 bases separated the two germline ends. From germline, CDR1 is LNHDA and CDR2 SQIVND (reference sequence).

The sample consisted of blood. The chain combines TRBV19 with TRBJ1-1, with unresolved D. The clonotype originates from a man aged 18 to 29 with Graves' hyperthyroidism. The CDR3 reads CASSILGRLNTEAFF. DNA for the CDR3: TGTGCCAGTAGTATTCTGGGCAGACTGAACACTGAAGCTTTCTTT.